A single sample is the source of the 4 T cell receptor beta chains below, sequenced in a study of control samples from healthy donors and cancer patients. Profiled with immunoSEQ multiplex PCR; TCRdb holds only in-frame clones, not every one. The table shows more than 65,000 clones, with about 80% occurring only once. Sequencing was carried out using blood. These receptors all stem from a man in his fifties or sixties in good health.

The chain is built from TRBV11-3 and TRBJ2-3, with D perhaps assigned TRBD1 or TRBD2 (6 bases each). Trimming pared 5 bases from V and 6 bases from J, leaving 21 bases between. The CDR3 contains 16 residues. Germline V gene data show CDR1 as SGHNT and CDR2 as YENEEA. CDR3 protein: CASSNRRGAGLDTQYF. The CDR3 DNA is TGTGCCAGCAGCAACAGGAGGGGGGCAGGCTTGGATACGCAGTATTTT.

The chain carries TRBV7-9 and TRBJ2-1; no clear D. The CDR3 length is 12 residues. V lost 6 bases and J lost 8, with 11 bases in between. Germline CDR1 is SEHNR and CDR2 is FQNEAQ (reference sequence). CDR3 in DNA: TGTGCCAGCAGTCGTGTTATAGATGAGCAGTTCTTC. It specifies CASSRVIDEQFF.

V usage is TRBV6-5 and J usage is TRBJ2-2; no clear D gene. V lost 0 bases to trimming and J lost 6 bases, with 8 bases between them. Germline V gene lookup returns CDR1 MNHEY and CDR2 SVGAGI. This CDR3 is built from 14 residues. DNA of the CDR3: TGTGCCAGCAGTTACTCGATCGCTCCCGGGGAGCTGTTTTTT. This sequence encodes CASSYSIAPGELFF.

The V call is TRBV24-1, the J call TRBJ2-3, with 13 bases lining up with TRBD2. CDR1 and CDR2 from the germline V gene are KGHDR and SFDVKD. The V gene end was trimmed by 3 bases and the J gene end by 4 bases; junction bases not matched to a gene: 3. There are 16 residues in the CDR3. The CDR3 region has the DNA TGTGCCACCAGTGATACTAGCGGGAGGGCCCCAGATACGCAGTATTTT. Its protein is CATSDTSGRAPDTQYF.